Listed here are 32 T cell receptor beta chains from one sample, sequenced in a study of T-cell memory formation after mild COVID-19. TCRdb used MiXCR to reprocess the 5' RACE reads, holding one entry per CDR3 protein. The sample lists a few hundred thousand distinct CDR3 sequences, 25% to 30% occurring once. Specimen: PBMCs or a T cell subset sorted from them (not recorded which). These receptors were collected from an adult woman who had mild COVID-19 (a few samples of this study predate the infection). Cell type and time point are not known.

The genes are TRBV7-9 and TRBJ2-1; 10 positions agree with TRBD2. Germline CDR1 SEHNR, CDR2 FQNEAQ (reference sequence). The junction had 8 bases not matched to a gene; V was cut back by 4 bases and J by 8 bases. The CDR3 spans 15 residues. The CDR3 spells CASSSSQREGHEQFF. The CDR3 DNA follows: TGTGCCAGCAGCTCCAGTCAGCGGGAGGGCCATGAGCAGTTCTTC. The whole variable domain, filled in from reference TRBV7-9 and TRBJ2-1, reads DTGVSQNPRHKITKRGQNVTFRCDPISEHNRLYWYRQTLGQGPEFLTYFQNEAQLEKSRLLSDRFSAERPKGSFSTLEIQRTEQGDSAMYLCASSSSQREGHEQFFGPGTRLTVL.

This clonotype was observed a few times. The chain combines TRBV6-5 with TRBJ2-5, with D unresolved. Trimming removed 0 bases from V and 1 base from J, with 9 bases in between. The CDR3 sequence is 15 residues long. In germline, CDR1 is MNHEY, CDR2 SVGAGI. CDR3 bases: TGTGCCAGCAGTTACTCGTTACAGTCCCAAGAGACCCAGTACTTC. Encoded protein: CASSYSLQSQETQYF.

The chain joins TRBV11-2 to TRBJ1-5, with D uncertain. Trimming removed 5 bases at V and 2 bases at J, with 7 bases between. Germline V gives CDR1 SGHAT, CDR2 FQNNGV. The CDR3 is 13 amino acids. CDR3 protein: CASSQKGNQPQHF. The CDR3 DNA sequence: TGTGCCAGCAGCCAAAAGGGCAATCAGCCCCAGCATTTT.

Only a few counts were recorded for this clonotype. The rearrangement joins TRBV19 to TRBJ1-5; 9 bases align to TRBD1. This CDR3 comprises 16 residues. With V trimmed by 7 bases and J by 7 bases, 14 bases remained unmatched. In germline, CDR1 is LNHDA, CDR2 SQIVND (reference sequence). DNA of the CDR3: TGTGCCAGTACCTCAATCCACGGGACAGGGCACCAGCCCCAGCATTTT. It encodes CASTSIHGTGHQPQHF.

The chain recombines TRBV7-8 with TRBJ2-1; 10 nucleotides agree with TRBD2. The germline CDR1 and CDR2 sequences are SGHVS and FQNEAQ. The CDR3 has 14 residues. With 7 bases clipped from V and 5 bases from J, the junction kept 5 bases outside the gene matches. CDR3 protein: CASTGLAVHNEQFF. Here the CDR3 DNA reads TGTGCCAGCACCGGACTAGCGGTCCACAATGAGCAGTTCTTC.

The gene calls are TRBV6-2 or TRBV6-3 and TRBJ1-6; TRBD1 aligns across 8 bases. The CDR3 loop spans 14 amino acids. From germline, CDR1 is MNHEY and CDR2 SVGEGT. V was pared by 7 bases and J by 6 bases, with 5 bases of the junction left unmatched. The CDR3 protein is CASTRTGSNSPLHF. In nucleotides, the CDR3 is TGTGCCAGCACCCGGACAGGGAGTAATTCACCCCTCCACTTT.

This clonotype has more than one count but fewer than ten. The chain carries TRBV20-1 and TRBJ2-7; D is undetermined. The CDR3 is made up of 11 amino acids. V was shortened by 5 bases and J by 5 bases, with 10 bases between the two germline ends. CDR1 and CDR2 from the germline V gene are DFQATT and SNEGSKA (reference sequence). The CDR3 nucleotides are TGCAGTGCTGCCCTATCGGACGAGCAGTACTTC. Amino acids: CSAALSDEQYF.

The table lists this clonotype with a few counts. V is TRBV24-1 and J is TRBJ2-5; TRBD1 matches 7 bases. The germline V gene encodes CDR1 KGHDR and CDR2 SFDVKD. The length of the CDR3 is 13 residues. The J segment lost 3 bases and the V segment lost 7 bases, leaving 4 bases of the junction unmatched. The CDR3 spells CATRRTGEETQYF. The CDR3, as DNA: TGTGCCACCAGGAGGACAGGCGAAGAGACCCAGTACTTC.

The chain links TRBV24-1 to TRBJ2-1; D perhaps matches TRBD2 (5 bases). V was shortened by 3 bases and J by 0 bases, with 11 bases between the two germline ends. Germline lookup yields CDR1 KGHDR and CDR2 SFDVKD. The CDR3 is made up of 16 amino acids. CDR3 sequence reads: CATSDRGLSSYNEQFF. As DNA, the CDR3 is TGTGCCACCAGTGATCGAGGACTTAGCTCCTACAATGAGCAGTTCTTC.

This rearrangement joins TRBV20-1 to TRBJ2-1; no firm D call. Germline V gives CDR1 DFQATT, CDR2 SNEGSKA (reference sequence). The CDR3 is made up of 15 amino acids. The V and J ends lost 0 bases and 1 base respectively, with 10 bases between them. The CDR3: CSARDRNGSYNEQFF. The DNA of the CDR3 is TGCAGTGCTAGAGATAGGAATGGATCCTACAATGAGCAGTTCTTC.

This sequence joins TRBV20-1 and TRBJ1-2, with D maybe TRBD1 (6 bases). Germline loops: CDR1 DFQATT, CDR2 SNEGSKA (reference sequence). This CDR3 has 15 residues. Between the trimmed V and J ends, which lost 0 bases and 7 bases, there was a span of 18 bases. Here the CDR3 reads CSARDLFWTVTGYTF. CDR3 in DNA: TGCAGTGCTAGAGATCTCTTTTGGACAGTGACTGGCTACACCTTC.

This chain connects TRBV14 to TRBJ2-2; 11 bases are a match to TRBD1. Germline V gene data show CDR1 as SGHDN and CDR2 as FVKESK. The CDR3 is 16 residues long. Germline trimming cut 4 bases from V and 4 bases from J; bases unmatched to any gene: 5. As DNA, the CDR3 is TGTGCCAGCAGCCCGTGGACAGGGGGCGTCACCGGGGAGCTGTTTTTT. The encoded protein is CASSPWTGGVTGELFF.

The CDR3 here is CASSQDYSSYNEQFF. CDR3 in DNA: TGTGCCAGCAGCCAAGATTACAGCTCCTACAATGAGCAGTTCTTC. V and J are TRBV4-2 and TRBJ2-1; D is uncertain. CDR1 and CDR2 (germline): LGHNA, YNFKEQ. CDR3 length equals 15 residues. V lost 0 bases and J 0 bases, leaving 6 bases between the germline ends.

This clonotype was observed a handful of times. In DNA form, the CDR3 reads TGTGCCACCGCGAGGACTAGCGGGGCTAGCACAGATACGCAGTATTTT. Encoded protein: CATARTSGASTDTQYF. The rearrangement uses TRBV24-1 and TRBJ2-3; 12 bases line up with TRBD2. V lost 9 bases to trimming and J lost 0 bases; unmatched junction nucleotides: 6. Germline-derived CDR1 and CDR2 are KGHDR and SFDVKD. The CDR3 has 16 residues.

The rearrangement joins TRBV5-1 to TRBJ2-7; TRBD1 is a possible D gene (6 bases). The CDR3 is made up of 16 amino acids. Between the trimmed V and J ends, which lost 0 bases and 6 bases, there was a span of 19 bases. Germline loops: CDR1 SGHRS, CDR2 YFSETQ. CDR3 DNA sequence: TGCGCCAGCAGCTTGGGGGCTTCCGGGACATACCGCGAGCAGTACTTC. Amino acids: CASSLGASGTYREQYF.

This chain connects TRBV19 to TRBJ1-1; D remains unclear. The CDR3 is 12 amino acids. V lost 1 base to trimming and J lost 0 bases, with 0 bases between them. CDR1 LNHDA and CDR2 SQIVND come from the germline V gene (reference sequence). The CDR3, as DNA: TGTGCCAGTAGTATAGTGAACACTGAAGCTTTCTTT. Translated: CASSIVNTEAFF.

This clonotype was picked up many times. The chain uses TRBV5-1 and TRBJ2-1; 8 bases are shared with TRBD2. The V and J ends lost 7 bases and 8 bases, in that order; junction bases with no gene match: 14. The germline gives CDR1 SGHRS, CDR2 YFSETQ. The CDR3 is made up of 15 amino acids. The CDR3 sequence is CASVRVGGAADEQFF. The CDR3 coding sequence is TGCGCCAGCGTGCGAGTCGGGGGGGCTGCCGATGAGCAGTTCTTC.

The sample holds a few counts of this clonotype. The CDR3 is CASSPAGTSGIETQYF. CDR3 bases: TGTGCCAGCTCCCCCGCCGGGACTAGCGGGATAGAGACCCAGTACTTC. The V call is TRBV28, the J call TRBJ2-5; 13 bases are a match to TRBD2. V dropped 8 bases and J dropped 4; count of bases not matched to a gene: 10. The V gene's germline CDR1 is MDHEN and CDR2 SYDVKM. The CDR3 contains 16 residues. Full variable domain (rest looked up from reference TRBV28 and TRBJ2-5): DVKVTQSSRYLVKRTGEKVFLECVQDMDHENMFWYRQDPGLGLRLIYFSYDVKMKEKGDIPEGYSVSREKKERFSLILESASTNQTSMYLCASSPAGTSGIETQYFGPGTRLLVL.

The rearrangement uses TRBV5-1 and TRBJ1-2; tentatively, D is TRBD1 (6 bases). The CDR3 extends over 18 amino acids. In germline, CDR1 is SGHRS, CDR2 YFSETQ. Trimming took 4 bases from V and 7 from J, leaving 29 bases between them. This CDR3 is CASSIDPPFWGASGGYTF. DNA of the CDR3: TGCGCCAGCAGCATCGATCCACCTTTCTGGGGGGCGTCCGGTGGCTACACCTTC.

This chain links TRBV6-1 with TRBJ2-4; D not resolved. The CDR3 is 12 residues long. From germline, CDR1 is MNHNS and CDR2 SASEGT. V gave up 1 base and J gave up 7 bases, with 5 bases separating them. CDR3 nucleotide sequence: TGTGCCAGCAGTGAAGTAAGGAACATTCAGTACTTC. Residues: CASSEVRNIQYF.

This rearrangement joins TRBV10-3 to TRBJ2-5; D is undetermined. The CDR3 is made up of 14 amino acids. Germline V lookup: CDR1 ENHRY, CDR2 SYGVKD. Trimming stripped 0 bases from V and 1 base from J, with 6 bases between. CDR3 in amino acids: CAISESAIQETQYF. Written as DNA, the CDR3 is TGTGCCATCAGTGAGTCGGCTATCCAAGAGACCCAGTACTTC.

This sequence joins TRBV12-3 or TRBV12-4 and TRBJ1-4, with TRBD1 identical over 8 bases. The CDR3 covers 14 residues. J gave up 7 bases and V 3 bases, and 4 bases lay outside the gene matches. The CDR3 loop is CASSLQGASEKLFF. The CDR3, as DNA: TGTGCCAGCAGTTTGCAGGGGGCGTCTGAAAAACTGTTTTTT.

The chain couples TRBV13 to TRBJ1-1; D is ambiguous. The CDR3 is made up of 13 amino acids. Trimming stripped 4 bases from V and 3 bases from J, with 9 bases between. The germline V gene has CDR1 PRHDT and CDR2 FYEKMQ (reference sequence). Written as DNA, the CDR3 is TGTGCCAGCAGCTCCGAGGATTACACTGAAGCTTTCTTT. Residues: CASSSEDYTEAFF.

Written as DNA, the CDR3 is TGTGCCTGGAGTGTGGCGGATTATGGCTACACCTTC. Amino acids: CAWSVADYGYTF. The V call is TRBV30, the J call TRBJ1-2, with D uncertain. The CDR3 has 12 amino acids. The germline V gene encodes CDR1 GTSNPN and CDR2 SVGIG (reference sequence). Trimming left V 0 bases short and J 5 bases short, with 7 bases between.

The chain combines TRBV7-9 with TRBJ1-2, with D tentatively TRBD1 (5 bases). CDR1 is SEHNR, CDR2 FQNEAQ, per germline (reference sequence). CDR3 length: 15 amino acids. V was trimmed by 3 bases and J by 8 bases, leaving 19 bases between them. Here the CDR3 DNA reads TGTGCCAGCAGCTTCACGGCGCCAGGGTTTTGGGGCTACACCTTC. Encoded protein: CASSFTAPGFWGYTF.

The chain has TRBV20-1 and TRBJ2-1, with D perhaps TRBD2 (6 bases). CDR1 and CDR2 from the germline V gene are DFQATT and SNEGSKA (reference sequence). The CDR3 covers 13 residues. V lost 5 bases to trimming and J lost 10 bases, with 18 bases between them. CDR3 in DNA: TGCAGTGCTGGGGGTGGCGGTAGCGGCGAGCAGTTCTTC. Its protein product is CSAGGGGSGEQFF.

This clonotype was detected once. The rearrangement joins TRBV6-6 to TRBJ2-2; D is unresolved. From germline, CDR1 is MNHNY and CDR2 SVGAGI (reference sequence). The CDR3 contains 14 residues. Trimming pared 0 bases from V and 4 bases from J, leaving 6 bases between. The CDR3 sequence: CASSYSRATGELFF. The DNA of the CDR3 is TGTGCCAGCAGTTACTCGCGCGCCACCGGGGAGCTGTTTTTT.

Only a few counts were recorded for this clonotype. The chain has TRBV18 and TRBJ2-3; D is unclear. Looked up from germline, CDR1 is KGHSH and CDR2 is LQKENI. The V and J ends lost 3 bases and 5 bases respectively, with 9 bases between them. This CDR3 has 13 residues. This chain's CDR3 is CASSPPIIDTQYF. Written as DNA, the CDR3 is TGTGCCAGCTCACCGCCAATAATAGATACGCAGTATTTT. The full variable domain, completed using reference TRBV18 and TRBJ2-3, is NAGVMQNPRHLVRRRGQEARLRCSPMKGHSHVYWYRQLPEEGLKFMVYLQKENIIDESGMPKERFSAEFPKEGPSILRIQQVVRGDSAAYFCASSPPIIDTQYFGPGTRLTVL.

This clonotype has more than one count but fewer than ten. The chain combines TRBV18 with TRBJ2-5; D not resolved. This CDR3 region has 13 residues. V lost 2 bases and J 5 bases, leaving 9 bases between the germline ends. Germline CDR1 and CDR2: KGHSH and LQKENI. The CDR3 region has the DNA TGTGCCAGCTCACCAGGGATAACGGAGACCCAGTACTTC. Protein: CASSPGITETQYF. Together with reference TRBV18 and TRBJ2-5, the CDR3 gives the full variable domain: NAGVMQNPRHLVRRRGQEARLRCSPMKGHSHVYWYRQLPEEGLKFMVYLQKENIIDESGMPKERFSAEFPKEGPSILRIQQVVRGDSAAYFCASSPGITETQYFGPGTRLLVL.

The chain joins TRBV6-6 to TRBJ1-2; 7 nucleotides align to TRBD1. The CDR3 spans 11 residues. Germline loops: CDR1 MNHNY, CDR2 SVGAGI (reference sequence). The ends lost 10 bases at V and 8 bases at J; junction bases unmatched: 7. The CDR3 nucleotides read TGTGCCACTTCAGACAGGGCGGGCTACACCTTC. This translates into CATSDRAGYTF.

The chain is built from TRBV7-2 and TRBJ2-7; no clear D. V was pared by 3 bases and J by 6 bases, with 15 bases between. Germline V lookup: CDR1 SGHTA, CDR2 FQGNSA. CDR3 length: 14 residues. The CDR3 sequence: CASSFPPFRREQYF. The CDR3 bases are TGTGCCAGCAGCTTCCCACCATTTCGGCGCGAGCAGTACTTC.

This clonotype came up a few times. The rearrangement uses TRBV4-2 and TRBJ2-1, with 8 bases identical to TRBD2. The CDR3 is 15 amino acids. The V segment lost 5 bases and the J segment 6 bases; nucleotides outside the gene matches: 9. CDR1 and CDR2 from the germline V gene are LGHNA and YNFKEQ. CDR3 region: CASSEDRGGINEQFF. The CDR3 DNA is TGTGCCAGCAGCGAGGATCGGGGGGGGATCAATGAGCAGTTCTTC.